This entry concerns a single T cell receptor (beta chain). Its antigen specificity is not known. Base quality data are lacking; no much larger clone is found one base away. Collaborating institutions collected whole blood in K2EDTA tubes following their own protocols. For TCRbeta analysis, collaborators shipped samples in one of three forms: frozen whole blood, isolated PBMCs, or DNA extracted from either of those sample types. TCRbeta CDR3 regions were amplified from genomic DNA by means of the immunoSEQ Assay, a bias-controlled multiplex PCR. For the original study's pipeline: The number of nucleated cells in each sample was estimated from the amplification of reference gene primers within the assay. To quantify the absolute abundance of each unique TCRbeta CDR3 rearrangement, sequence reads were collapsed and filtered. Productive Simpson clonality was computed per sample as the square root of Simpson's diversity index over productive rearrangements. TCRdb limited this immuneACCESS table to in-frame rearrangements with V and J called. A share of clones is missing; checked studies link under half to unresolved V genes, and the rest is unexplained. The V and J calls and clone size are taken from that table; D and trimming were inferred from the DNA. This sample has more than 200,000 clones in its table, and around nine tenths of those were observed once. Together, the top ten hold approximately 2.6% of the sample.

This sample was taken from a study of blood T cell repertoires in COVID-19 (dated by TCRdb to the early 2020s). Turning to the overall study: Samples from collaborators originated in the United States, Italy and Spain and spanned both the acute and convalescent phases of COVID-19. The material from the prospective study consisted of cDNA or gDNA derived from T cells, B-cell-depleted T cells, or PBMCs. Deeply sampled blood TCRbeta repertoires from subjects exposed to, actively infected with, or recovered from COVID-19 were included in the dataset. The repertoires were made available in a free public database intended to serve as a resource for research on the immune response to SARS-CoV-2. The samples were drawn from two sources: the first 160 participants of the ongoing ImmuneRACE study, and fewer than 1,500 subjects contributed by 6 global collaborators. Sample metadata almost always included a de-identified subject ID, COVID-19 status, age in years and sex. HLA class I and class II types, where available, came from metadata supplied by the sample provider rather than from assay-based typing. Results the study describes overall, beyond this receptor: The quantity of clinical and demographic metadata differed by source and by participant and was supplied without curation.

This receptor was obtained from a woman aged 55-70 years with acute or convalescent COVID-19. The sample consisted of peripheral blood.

The CDR3 region reads CAWSVPNYVTVGLFF. The DNA reads as follows: TGTGCCTGGAGTGTCCCTAATTACGTCACCGTCGGACTGTTTTTT. The chain is made from TRBV30 and TRBJ1-4, with the identity of the D gene unclear. CDR1 is given as GTSNPN and CDR2 as SVGIG, both from the germline V gene (reference sequence). V is pared back by 0 bases and J by 13 bases, with 21 bases lying between the germline termini. Including cysteine and phenylalanine, the CDR3 has 15 amino acids. Here the CDR3 DNA is all that survives: 45 bases in frame from base 1.